This entry describes one T cell receptor (beta chain). What it binds is unknown. Germline V lookup: CDR1 MGHDK, CDR2 SYGVNS. The CDR3 loop spans 14 amino acids. The germline V and J ends were trimmed by 10 bases and 3 bases, with 16 bases remaining between them. The data are from a study of long-term antiretroviral therapy in people with HIV. Study conclusions and caveats: Adherence to ART, viral resistance and therapy changes lacked any data.

Until DNA extraction, the samples held between about 0.85-11 million cryopreserved PBMC. It was version v3.0 of the immunoSEQ assay that was run at survey level. Per-sample targets for sequencing were 40,000-50,000 T-cell genomes. This table comes from immunoSEQ multiplex PCR, and its TCRdb copy is limited to in-frame clones, with some not included. The table lists approximately 21,000 clones, 90% of them singletons. The sample was unsorted PBMCs, taken approximately 4.5 years before starting antiretroviral therapy. This chain uses TRBV25-1 with TRBJ2-1; possibly TRBD2 for D (6 bases). The TCR originated in a woman between 25 and 40 years old with HIV. CDR3 sequence reads: CATLKRGLYNEQFF. The CDR3 bases are TGTGCCACCCTAAAACGGGGACTCTACAATGAGCAGTTCTTC.